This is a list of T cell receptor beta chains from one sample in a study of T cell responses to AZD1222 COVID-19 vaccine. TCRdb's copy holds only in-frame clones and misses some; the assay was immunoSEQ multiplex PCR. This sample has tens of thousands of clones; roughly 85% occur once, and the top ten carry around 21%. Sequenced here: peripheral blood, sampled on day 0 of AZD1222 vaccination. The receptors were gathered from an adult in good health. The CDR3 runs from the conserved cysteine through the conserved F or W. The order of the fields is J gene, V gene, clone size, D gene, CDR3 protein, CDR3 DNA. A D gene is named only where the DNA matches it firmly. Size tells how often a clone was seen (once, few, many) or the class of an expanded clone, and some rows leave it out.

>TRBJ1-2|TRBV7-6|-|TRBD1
CASSLGGQGARGYTF
TGTGCCAGCAGCTTAGGGGGACAGGGGGCGCGAGGCTACACCTTC
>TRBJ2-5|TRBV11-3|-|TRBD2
CASSLEASGGQETQYF
TGTGCCAGCAGCTTAGAAGCTAGCGGGGGCCAAGAGACCCAGTACTTC
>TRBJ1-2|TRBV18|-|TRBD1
CASSLDRDYGYTF
TGTGCCAGCTCACTGGACAGGGACTATGGCTACACCTTC
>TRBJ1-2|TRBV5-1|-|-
CASSLGRANNYGYTF
TGCGCCAGCAGCTTGGGCCGGGCCAATAACTATGGCTACACCTTC
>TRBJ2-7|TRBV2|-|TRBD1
CASSERTGAYEQYF
TGTGCCAGCAGTGAGCGGACAGGAGCCTACGAGCAGTACTTC
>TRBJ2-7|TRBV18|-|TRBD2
CASSPRAGVLYEQYF
TGTGCCAGCTCACCTCGAGCGGGGGTACTCTACGAGCAGTACTTC
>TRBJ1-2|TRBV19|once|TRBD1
CASSKPGTVGYTF
TGTGCCAGTAGTAAACCCGGGACAGTCGGCTACACCTTC
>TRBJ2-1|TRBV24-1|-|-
CATGSHFNEQFF
TGTGCCACCGGGTCTCACTTCAATGAGCAGTTCTTC
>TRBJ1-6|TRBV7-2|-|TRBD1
CASSLRGRGQVNSPLHF
TGTGCCAGCAGCTTAAGAGGGAGGGGACAGGTTAATTCACCCCTCCACTTT
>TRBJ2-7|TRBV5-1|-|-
CASNGPYEQYF
TGCGCCAGCAATGGACCGTACGAGCAGTACTTC
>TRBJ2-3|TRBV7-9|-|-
CASSLRDIPDTQYF
TGTGCCAGCAGCTTAAGGGACATCCCAGATACGCAGTATTTT
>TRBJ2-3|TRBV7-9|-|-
CASSATGTDTQYF
TGTGCCAGCAGCGCCACCGGCACAGATACGCAGTATTTT
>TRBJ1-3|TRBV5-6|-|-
CASTGLGQNSGNTIYF
TGTGCCAGCACCGGCTTAGGACAGAACTCTGGAAACACCATATATTTT
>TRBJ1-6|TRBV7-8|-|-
CASTSWGQVGHSPLHF
TGTGCCAGCACGAGCTGGGGGCAGGTTGGGCATTCACCCCTCCACTTT
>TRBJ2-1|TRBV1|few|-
CTSSPGVRGPYNEQFF
TGCACCAGCAGCCCAGGAGTGCGTGGACCCTACAATGAGCAGTTCTTC
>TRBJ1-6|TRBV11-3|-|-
CASSLIPGPNSPLHF
TGTGCCAGCAGCTTAATCCCAGGGCCCAATTCACCCCTCCACTTT
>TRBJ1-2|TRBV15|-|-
CATSNRDRSNYGYTF
TGTGCCACCAGCAACCGGGACCGATCTAACTATGGCTACACCTTC